The clone carrying this TCR beta chain occurred many times. The antigen is unknown. Each CDR3 protein gets one entry after TCRdb re-called the 5' RACE reads with MiXCR. The sample includes 500,000 or so distinct CDR3 sequences, approximately 5% of them seen just once. The data are from a study of CD8 T cells in ankylosing spondylitis. The V gene lost 1 base and the J gene lost 3 bases, with 7 bases spanning the gap. The CDR3 is 13 residues long. CDR1 and CDR2 (germline): ENHRY, SYGVKD. General study points: Ankylosing spondylitis blood seemed to carry a telltale TCR beta motif made of several highly homologous variants. From matched ankylosing spondylitis synovial fluid, disease-linked clones were reportedly recovered at significantly enriched levels.

The source material was blood, either unsorted or a sorted T cell fraction (not recorded which). V usage is TRBV10-3 and J usage is TRBJ2-7; no clear D gene. The sequence was collected from a male donor with ankylosing spondylitis. The CDR3 reads CAISEFTDYEQYF. Here the CDR3 DNA reads TGTGCCATCAGTGAGTTCACGGACTACGAGCAGTACTTC.